The rows below give T cell receptor beta chains drawn from one sample of a study of vaccination effects on CD4 cells after COVID-19. TCRdb keeps only in-frame clones here, not all; method: immunoSEQ multiplex PCR. The sample yields 70,000 or so clones, 73% seen once. These TCRs are of unknown antigen specificity. The sequencing here drew on CD4+ T cells from PBMCs cultured with HIV peptides, taken before COVID-19 vaccination. These TCRs come from a human donor who had a prior SARS-CoV-2 infection. CDR3s include the opening cysteine and the closing phenylalanine or tryptophan. D genes are given only for firm matches. Part of the rows lack a size; the others show once, few, many or a class for expanded clones.

>TRBV6-2/TRBV6-3|TRBJ2-3|.|.
CASSYRTVQDTQYF
TGTGCCAGCAGTTACAGGACGGTGCAGGATACGCAGTATTTT
>TRBV24-1|TRBJ2-5|.|.
CATSDPGQETQYF
TGTGCCACCAGTGATCCGGGTCAAGAGACCCAGTACTTC
>TRBV18|TRBJ2-1|TRBD2|.
CASSYSGSFQDEQFF
TGTGCCAGCTCCTATAGCGGGAGCTTTCAGGATGAGCAGTTCTTC
>TRBV11-1|TRBJ2-4|TRBD1|once
CASSLARDRVAKNIQYF
TGTGCCAGCAGCTTAGCACGGGACAGGGTGGCCAAAAACATTCAGTACTTC
>TRBV30|TRBJ2-1|.|.
CAWSLSSYNEQFF
TGTGCCTGGAGTTTGAGCTCCTACAATGAGCAGTTCTTC
>TRBV2|TRBJ1-6|TRBD1|.
CAGVPQGRSRSPLHF
TGTGCCGGGGTCCCACAGGGGAGGTCGAGGTCACCCCTCCACTTT
>TRBV6-6|TRBJ2-3|.|.
CASSYGGRDTTDTQYF
TGTGCCAGCAGTTACGGTGGGCGGGATACCACAGATACGCAGTATTTT
>TRBV6-5|TRBJ2-2|TRBD2|.
CASSRDYSNTGELFF
TGTGCCAGCAGCAGGGACTACAGCAACACCGGGGAGCTGTTTTTT
>TRBV7-9|TRBJ2-7|.|.
CASSLPARSYEQYF
TGTGCCAGCAGCTTGCCTGCACGCTCCTACGAGCAGTACTTC
>TRBV9|TRBJ2-1|.|.
CASSLGSYNEQFF
TGTGCCAGCAGTCTTGGGTCCTACAATGAGCAGTTCTTC
>TRBV5-1|TRBJ2-5|.|once
CASSSEYLKETQYF
TGCGCCAGCAGCTCTGAGTATTTGAAAGAGACCCAGTACTTC
>TRBV19|TRBJ2-1|.|.
CASSINRAEQFF
TGTGCCAGTAGTATAAACAGGGCTGAGCAGTTCTTC
>TRBV7-3|TRBJ1-1|TRBD1|.
CASSLGPGGTEAFF
TGTGCCAGCAGCCTAGGACCAGGGGGCACTGAAGCTTTCTTT
>TRBV2|TRBJ1-4|.|.
CASTYVPGSEKLFF
TGTGCCAGCACATATGTACCCGGGAGTGAAAAACTGTTTTTT
>TRBV5-4|TRBJ2-7|TRBD1|.
CASSAAQGGPEQYF
TGTGCCAGCAGCGCCGCACAGGGGGGCCCCGAGCAGTACTTC
>TRBV27|TRBJ2-1|.|.
CASSLNSYRAPSSYNEQFF
TGTGCCAGCAGTTTAAACTCCTACAGGGCCCCTAGCTCCTACAATGAGCAGTTCTTC
>TRBV11-3|TRBJ1-1|TRBD1|.
CASGKGRGGRNTEAFF
TGTGCCAGCGGTAAGGGCAGGGGGGGCCGGAACACTGAAGCTTTCTTT
>TRBV7-2|TRBJ2-5|TRBD2|.
CASSLGGLAGEETQYF
TGTGCCAGCAGCTTAGGCGGACTAGCGGGAGAGGAGACCCAGTACTTC
>TRBV7-2|TRBJ2-1|TRBD2|.
CASSSSGGGYNEQFF
TGTGCCAGCAGCTCTAGCGGGGGAGGATACAATGAGCAGTTCTTC
>TRBV21-1|TRBJ2-7|.|.
CASSKDSNLDFTYEQYF
TGTGCCAGCAGCAAAGACTCGAACCTCGACTTTACCTACGAGCAGTACTTC
>TRBV7-3|TRBJ2-3|TRBD2|.
CASSPLRGSGGTDTQYF
TGTGCCAGCAGCCCCCTTCGGGGTAGCGGGGGTACAGATACGCAGTATTTT
>TRBV21-1|TRBJ1-6|.|few
CASSKEAGTSPLHF
TGTGCCAGCAGCAAAGAAGCGGGGACTTCACCCCTCCACTTT
>TRBV28|TRBJ1-6|TRBD1|.
CASSLSGQGAGSPLHF
TGTGCCAGCAGTTTATCGGGACAGGGGGCGGGTTCACCCCTCCACTTT
>TRBV19|TRBJ2-5|TRBD2|.
CASSHPGLVGETQYF
TGTGCCAGTAGTCATCCGGGACTAGTAGGAGAGACCCAGTACTTC
>TRBV11-2|TRBJ2-5|.|.
CASSLVQETQYF
TGTGCCAGCAGCTTGGTCCAAGAGACCCAGTACTTC
>TRBV6-6|TRBJ1-2|.|.
CASSYGVGGAGDGYTF
TGTGCCAGCAGTTACGGGGTTGGGGGCGCGGGCGATGGCTACACCTTC